This T cell receptor beta chain was found in a study of blood T cell repertoires in COVID-19. In germline, CDR1 is SQVTM, CDR2 ANQGSEA. The CDR3 covers 10 residues. Trimming took 5 bases from V and 6 from J, leaving 6 bases between them. Assay: immunoSEQ multiplex PCR; the TCRdb copy retains only in-frame clones and omits some. The sample records around 300,000 clones, around 89% being singletons. This rearrangement joins TRBV29-1 to TRBJ2-3, with no clear D. The material sequenced was PBMCs or T cells enriched from blood (not recorded which). The origin of this receptor is a woman aged 18-29 years with acute COVID-19. CDR3 region: CSVLRDTQYF. The DNA for the CDR3 is TGCAGCGTTCTCCGGGATACGCAGTATTTT.